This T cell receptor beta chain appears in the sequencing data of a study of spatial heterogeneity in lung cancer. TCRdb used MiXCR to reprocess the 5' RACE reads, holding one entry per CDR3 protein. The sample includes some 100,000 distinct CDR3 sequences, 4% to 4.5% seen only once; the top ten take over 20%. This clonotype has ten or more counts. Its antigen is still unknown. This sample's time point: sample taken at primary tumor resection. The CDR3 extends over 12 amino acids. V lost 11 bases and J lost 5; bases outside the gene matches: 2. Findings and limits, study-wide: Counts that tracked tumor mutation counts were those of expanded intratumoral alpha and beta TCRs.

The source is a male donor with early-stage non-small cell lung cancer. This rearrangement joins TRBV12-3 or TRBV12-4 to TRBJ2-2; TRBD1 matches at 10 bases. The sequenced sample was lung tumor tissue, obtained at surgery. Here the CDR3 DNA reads TGTGCCGGACAGGGGGATACCGGGGAGCTGTTTTTT. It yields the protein CAGQGDTGELFF.